A selection of T cell receptor beta chains follows, all from one sample in a study of cytomegalovirus exposure and HLA in healthy donors. This table comes from immunoSEQ multiplex PCR, and its TCRdb copy is limited to in-frame clones, with some not included. In the table there are some 200,000 clones, under 80% of which are singletons. Sequenced material: PBMCs. These receptors all stem from a female donor in good health and CMV-seronegative. CDR3s include the opening cysteine and the closing phenylalanine or tryptophan. A D gene is named only where the DNA matches it firmly. Clone sizes are given selectively: once, few, many, or a class where the clone is expanded.

v_call,j_call,d_call,clone_size,cdr3_aa,cdr3_nt
TRBV2,TRBJ2-7,TRBD2,NA,CASPSGTRVYEQYF,TGTGCCAGCCCATCCGGGACTAGAGTCTACGAGCAGTACTTC
TRBV4-1,TRBJ1-1,TRBD1,NA,CASTYAQGSSLNTEAFF,TGCGCCAGCACCTACGCACAGGGGTCCTCGTTAAACACTGAAGCTTTCTTT
TRBV19,TRBJ1-1,TRBD1,NA,CASSIGGGTGGMNTEAFF,TGTGCCAGTAGTATTGGGGGAGGGACAGGGGGCATGAACACTGAAGCTTTCTTT
TRBV6-1,TRBJ1-5,NA,NA,CASCRGNQPQHF,TGTGCCAGCTGTCGGGGGAATCAGCCCCAGCATTTT
TRBV19,TRBJ2-7,TRBD2,NA,CASSISSGSFSEQYF,TGTGCCAGTAGTATATCTAGCGGGAGCTTCAGCGAGCAGTACTTC
TRBV19,TRBJ1-5,NA,few,CASTEGEWQPQHF,TGTGCCAGTACCGAGGGGGAATGGCAGCCCCAGCATTTT
TRBV9,TRBJ2-3,NA,NA,CASSGTSSTDTQYF,TGTGCCAGCAGCGGGACTTCTAGCACAGATACGCAGTATTTT
TRBV6-5,TRBJ1-2,TRBD1,NA,CASSYSRDRVHGYTF,TGTGCCAGCAGTTACTCCCGAGACAGGGTCCATGGCTACACCTTC
TRBV7-2,TRBJ2-3,NA,NA,CASTSTSTDTQYF,TGTGCCAGCACATCGACTAGCACAGATACGCAGTATTTT
TRBV29-1,TRBJ1-1,NA,NA,CSVAQGNMNTEAFF,TGCAGCGTTGCCCAGGGTAACATGAACACTGAAGCTTTCTTT
TRBV6-5,TRBJ2-7,TRBD2,NA,CASTKLAGASYEQYF,TGTGCCAGCACCAAACTAGCGGGGGCCTCCTACGAGCAGTACTTC
TRBV15,TRBJ1-6,NA,NA,CATSRNRDSPLHF,TGTGCCACCAGCAGAAACAGGGATTCACCCCTCCACTTT
TRBV7-3,TRBJ1-2,TRBD1,NA,CASSLAPGQNYGYTF,TGTGCCAGCAGCTTAGCCCCGGGACAGAACTATGGCTACACCTTC
TRBV5-1,TRBJ2-3,TRBD2,once,CASNNLKAGSTDTQYF,TGCGCCAGCAATAACCTCAAAGCGGGATCCACAGATACGCAGTATTTT
TRBV4-3,TRBJ2-5,NA,NA,CASSQDYNTQETQYF,TGCGCCAGCAGCCAAGATTATAACACCCAAGAGACCCAGTACTTC
TRBV7-8,TRBJ1-2,TRBD1,NA,CASTRQGNYGYTF,TGTGCCAGCACCCGACAGGGGAACTATGGCTACACCTTC
TRBV29-1,TRBJ1-2,TRBD1,NA,CSVGQGEDYGYTF,TGCAGCGTAGGGCAGGGGGAGGACTATGGCTACACCTTC
TRBV6-1,TRBJ2-3,NA,NA,CASSDKTLTYTDTQYF,TGTGCCAGCAGTGACAAGACTCTCACCTACACAGATACGCAGTATTTT
TRBV4-1,TRBJ2-3,TRBD2,NA,CASSPPVLGGEGTQYF,TGCGCCAGCAGCCCTCCGGTGCTTGGCGGGGAGGGTACGCAGTATTTT
TRBV25-1,TRBJ1-4,NA,NA,CASSDRGTATNEKLFF,TGTGCCAGCAGTGACAGGGGTACTGCAACTAATGAAAAACTGTTTTTT
TRBV6-6,TRBJ2-2,TRBD1,few,CASSQLRGPGTGELFF,TGTGCCAGCAGTCAACTCAGGGGGCCTGGGACCGGGGAGCTGTTTTTT
TRBV7-8,TRBJ1-1,NA,NA,CASSPMGAVNTEAFF,TGTGCCAGCAGTCCTATGGGGGCGGTGAACACTGAAGCTTTCTTT
TRBV7-2,TRBJ2-5,NA,NA,CASSFGGGSKTQYF,TGTGCCAGCAGCTTCGGAGGGGGCTCCAAGACCCAGTACTTC
TRBV7-2,TRBJ1-5,TRBD1,NA,CASSLARDSSYNQPQHF,TGTGCCAGCAGCCTGGCGCGGGACAGCAGTTACAATCAGCCCCAGCATTTT
TRBV4-3,TRBJ1-1,NA,NA,CASSQARGNTEAFF,TGCGCCAGCAGCCAAGCTCGGGGGAACACTGAAGCTTTCTTT
TRBV28,TRBJ1-1,NA,NA,CASSLWTTRGTEAFF,TGTGCCAGCAGTTTATGGACTACAAGGGGGACTGAAGCTTTCTTT
TRBV5-1,TRBJ2-7,NA,NA,CASSLAWGEQYF,TGCGCCAGCTCCCTAGCGTGGGGCGAGCAGTACTTC
TRBV6-1,TRBJ2-5,TRBD2,few,CASSAGTSKETQYF,TGTGCCAGCAGCGCTGGGACTAGCAAAGAGACCCAGTACTTC
TRBV7-9,TRBJ1-5,TRBD1,NA,CSSSFGTVNQPQHF,TGTTCCAGCAGCTTCGGGACAGTCAATCAGCCCCAGCATTTT
TRBV19,TRBJ1-1,NA,NA,CASSIDQENTEAFF,TGTGCCAGTAGTATAGATCAGGAGAACACTGAAGCTTTCTTT
TRBV18,TRBJ1-1,NA,few,CASSRGGNTEAFF,TGTGCCAGCTCACGGGGGGGGAACACTGAAGCTTTCTTT
TRBV5-8,TRBJ1-4,NA,NA,CASSYSTGFNEKLFF,TGTGCCAGCAGCTACTCGACAGGATTCAATGAAAAACTGTTTTTT
TRBV6-5,TRBJ2-5,NA,NA,CASSTGWQETQYF,TGTGCCAGCAGCACAGGGTGGCAAGAGACCCAGTACTTC
TRBV6-5,TRBJ1-6,NA,NA,CASSYFSRSNSPLHF,TGTGCCAGCAGTTATTTCTCCCGGAGTAATTCACCCCTCCACTTT
TRBV16,TRBJ1-5,NA,once,CASSQSGLFNQPQHF,TGTGCCAGCAGCCAATCCGGACTGTTCAATCAGCCCCAGCATTTT
TRBV6-5,TRBJ1-6,NA,NA,CASSYSSDRNNSPLHF,TGTGCCAGCAGTTACTCGTCGGACAGAAACAATTCACCCCTCCACTTT
TRBV27,TRBJ1-2,TRBD1,NA,CASSSPDRGPDGYTF,TGTGCCAGCAGTTCCCCAGACAGGGGGCCGGATGGCTACACCTTC
TRBV5-8,TRBJ2-3,TRBD1,NA,CASSSGTGGNTDTQYF,TGTGCCAGCAGCTCCGGGACAGGAGGGAACACAGATACGCAGTATTTT
TRBV18,TRBJ2-7,NA,NA,CASSPPTGEQYF,TGTGCCAGCTCACCACCAACTGGCGAGCAGTACTTC
TRBV25-1,TRBJ1-1,NA,once,CASSSDRKTEAFF,TGTGCCAGCAGTTCCGACAGGAAGACTGAAGCTTTCTTT
TRBV5-6,TRBJ1-2,TRBD1,NA,CASSLMGQGNYGYTF,TGTGCCAGCAGCTTGATGGGACAGGGTAACTATGGCTACACCTTC
TRBV7-2,TRBJ1-1,NA,NA,CASSLVAEGVLTEAFF,TGTGCCAGCAGCTTGGTGGCCGAGGGGGTCTTGACTGAAGCTTTCTTT
TRBV15,TRBJ2-5,TRBD2,NA,CATSRERLAETQYF,TGTGCCACCAGCAGAGAGAGACTAGCAGAGACCCAGTACTTC
TRBV11-3,TRBJ2-7,NA,NA,CASSLAGDTYEQYF,TGTGCCAGCAGCTTAGCGGGGGATACCTACGAGCAGTACTTC
TRBV5-1,TRBJ2-7,TRBD1,few,CASSLVTGGSYEQYF,TGCGCCAGCAGCTTGGTGACAGGGGGCTCCTACGAGCAGTACTTC